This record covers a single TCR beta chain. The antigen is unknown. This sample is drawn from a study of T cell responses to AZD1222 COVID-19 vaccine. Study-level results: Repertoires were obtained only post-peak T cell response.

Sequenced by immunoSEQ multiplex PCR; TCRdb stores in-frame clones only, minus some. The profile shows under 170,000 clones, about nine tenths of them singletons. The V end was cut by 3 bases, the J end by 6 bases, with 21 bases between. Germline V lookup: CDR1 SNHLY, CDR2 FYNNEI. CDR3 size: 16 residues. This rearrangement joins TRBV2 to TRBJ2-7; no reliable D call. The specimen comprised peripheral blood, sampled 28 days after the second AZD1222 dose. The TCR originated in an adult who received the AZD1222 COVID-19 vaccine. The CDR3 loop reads CASSERSGLGRGEQYF. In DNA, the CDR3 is TGTGCCAGCAGTGAGCGTTCGGGTCTTGGTCGTGGCGAGCAGTACTTC.